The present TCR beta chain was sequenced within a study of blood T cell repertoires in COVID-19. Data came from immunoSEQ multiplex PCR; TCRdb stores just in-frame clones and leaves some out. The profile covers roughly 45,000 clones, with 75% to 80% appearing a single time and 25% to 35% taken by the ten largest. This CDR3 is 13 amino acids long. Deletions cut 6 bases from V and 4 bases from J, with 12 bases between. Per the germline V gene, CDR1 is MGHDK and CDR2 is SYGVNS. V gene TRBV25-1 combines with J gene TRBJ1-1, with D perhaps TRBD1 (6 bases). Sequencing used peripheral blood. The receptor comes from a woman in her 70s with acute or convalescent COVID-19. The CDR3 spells CASRRGGGTEAFF. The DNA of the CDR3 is TGTGCCAGCAGAAGGGGGGGTGGCACTGAAGCTTTCTTT.